The clone carrying this T cell receptor (beta chain) was seen more than once but under ten times. The sample comes from a study of blood T cells in healthy people across ages. Germline V gene sequence: CDR1 MNHEY, CDR2 SVGEGT. V was clipped by 4 bases and J by 1 base; unmatched bases: 3. The CDR3 has 14 residues. Primed by a sample-barcoded 5' primer and a J-beta primer mix, a second PCR proceeded for roughly 6 to 12 cycles. From the 5' RACE reads, TCRdb called clonotypes with MiXCR, one entry per CDR3 protein. The table has 700,000 to 850,000 distinct CDR3 sequences, roughly 40% seen once. The authors isolated at least 6 million PBMCs per sample.

Sequencing input: blood. The clonotype was recovered from a man younger than 35 in good health. V usage is TRBV6-2 or TRBV6-3 and J usage is TRBJ1-1, with TRBD1 matching over 7 bases. CDR3 in amino acids: CASSFRGQNTEAFF. The CDR3 bases are TGTGCCAGCAGTTTTAGGGGGCAGAACACTGAAGCTTTCTTT.